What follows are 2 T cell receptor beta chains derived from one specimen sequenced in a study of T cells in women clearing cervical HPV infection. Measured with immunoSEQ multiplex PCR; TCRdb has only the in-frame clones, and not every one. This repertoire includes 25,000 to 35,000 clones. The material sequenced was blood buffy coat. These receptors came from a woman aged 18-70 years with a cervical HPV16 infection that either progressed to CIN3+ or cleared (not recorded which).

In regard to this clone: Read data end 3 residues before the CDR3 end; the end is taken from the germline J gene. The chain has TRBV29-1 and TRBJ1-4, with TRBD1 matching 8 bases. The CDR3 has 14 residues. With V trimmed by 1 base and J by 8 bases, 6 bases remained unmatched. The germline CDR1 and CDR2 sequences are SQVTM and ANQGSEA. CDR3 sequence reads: CSVEVTRGREKLFF. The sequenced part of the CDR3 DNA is TGCAGCGTTGAAGTCACCAGGGGGCGAGAAAAA.

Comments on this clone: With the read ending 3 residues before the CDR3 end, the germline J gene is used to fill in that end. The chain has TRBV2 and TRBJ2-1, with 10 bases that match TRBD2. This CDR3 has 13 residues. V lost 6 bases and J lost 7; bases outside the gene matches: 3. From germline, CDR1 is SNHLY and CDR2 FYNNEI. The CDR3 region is CASRLAGINEQFF. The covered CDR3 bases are TGTGCCAGCAGACTAGCGGGGATTAATGAG.